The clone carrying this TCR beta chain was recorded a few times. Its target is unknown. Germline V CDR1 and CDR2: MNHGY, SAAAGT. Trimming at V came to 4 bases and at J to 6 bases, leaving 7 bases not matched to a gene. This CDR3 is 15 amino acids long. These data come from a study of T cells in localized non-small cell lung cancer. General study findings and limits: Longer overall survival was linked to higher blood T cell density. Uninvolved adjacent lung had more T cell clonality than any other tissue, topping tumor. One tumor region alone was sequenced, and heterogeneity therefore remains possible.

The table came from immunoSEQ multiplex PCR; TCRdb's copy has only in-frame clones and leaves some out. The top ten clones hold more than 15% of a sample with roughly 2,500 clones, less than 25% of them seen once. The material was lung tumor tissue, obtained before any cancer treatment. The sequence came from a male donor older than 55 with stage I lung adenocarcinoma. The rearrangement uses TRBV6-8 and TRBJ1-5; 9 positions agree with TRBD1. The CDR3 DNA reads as TGTGCCAGCAGTTGGGGACAGGGCGGTGCTCAGCCCCAGCATTTT. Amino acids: CASSWGQGGAQPQHF.